The rows below give T cell receptor beta chains drawn from one sample of a study of CD8 T cells in Susac syndrome. TCRdb itself ran the immunoSEQ multiplex PCR reads through MiXCR, one entry per CDR3 protein. The sample has roughly 190,000 distinct CDR3 sequences; over 90% are singletons. The material sequenced was CD8+ T cells from PBMCs. These receptor sequences come from a human donor with Susac syndrome. Both conserved end residues are trimmed from each CDR3.

TRBJ2-1 | TRBV7-3 | ASSLWGHNEQF
TRBJ1-4 | TRBV9 | ASSPRADEKLF
TRBJ2-5 | TRBV4-1 | ASSQVQEQETQY
TRBJ2-1 | TRBV9 | ASSVELVGNEQF
TRBJ2-3 | TRBV13 | ASSLSISWGNTQY
TRBJ2-7 | TRBV3-1 | ASSQMGRHEQY
TRBJ2-1 | TRBV6-1 | ASSPVGQVSSYNEQF
TRBJ2-1 | TRBV12-3/TRBV12-4 | ASSLATGLANEQF
TRBJ2-5 | TRBV20-1 | SAAPTGKQETQY
TRBJ2-1 | TRBV6-5 | ASTSTYSEQF
TRBJ2-3 | TRBV20-1 | SARGRGGAGDTQY
TRBJ2-7 | TRBV27 | ASSLAGVHEQY
TRBJ2-3 | TRBV28 | ASSLRTGYSTDTQY